The subject of this entry is one T cell receptor beta chain. The antigen remains unidentified. TCRdb keeps only in-frame clones here, not all; method: immunoSEQ multiplex PCR. The sample contains more than 90,000 clones, over 80% of which appear only once. This record comes from a study of graft-versus-host responses after intestinal transplantation. Study-level information: Among the recipients, all got anti-thymocyte globulin induction and then tacrolimus and steroids for around 3 years.

Study-wide points: The marrow of recipients harbored GvH clones, and ileum or blood showed some of them first. After transplant, early declines in HvG clones were associated with peak levels of circulating GvH clones. Patients who carried graft-donor T cell macrochimerism also had high graft-versus-host to host-versus-graft clonal ratios in their allografts.

V was pared by 6 bases and J by 6 bases, with 12 bases of the junction left unmatched. There are 15 residues in the CDR3. Looked up from germline, CDR1 is MNHEY and CDR2 is SMNVEV (reference sequence). The chain has TRBV27 and TRBJ2-5; 8 nucleotides align to TRBD2. The receptor comes from a human donor who received an intestinal transplant. The material was unstimulated CD8+ T cells sorted from spleen or lymph node cells, obtained before intestinal transplant. CDR3 residues: CASRQKAGDEKTQYF. In DNA, the CDR3 is TGTGCCAGCAGGCAAAAAGCGGGAGACGAGAAGACCCAGTACTTC.